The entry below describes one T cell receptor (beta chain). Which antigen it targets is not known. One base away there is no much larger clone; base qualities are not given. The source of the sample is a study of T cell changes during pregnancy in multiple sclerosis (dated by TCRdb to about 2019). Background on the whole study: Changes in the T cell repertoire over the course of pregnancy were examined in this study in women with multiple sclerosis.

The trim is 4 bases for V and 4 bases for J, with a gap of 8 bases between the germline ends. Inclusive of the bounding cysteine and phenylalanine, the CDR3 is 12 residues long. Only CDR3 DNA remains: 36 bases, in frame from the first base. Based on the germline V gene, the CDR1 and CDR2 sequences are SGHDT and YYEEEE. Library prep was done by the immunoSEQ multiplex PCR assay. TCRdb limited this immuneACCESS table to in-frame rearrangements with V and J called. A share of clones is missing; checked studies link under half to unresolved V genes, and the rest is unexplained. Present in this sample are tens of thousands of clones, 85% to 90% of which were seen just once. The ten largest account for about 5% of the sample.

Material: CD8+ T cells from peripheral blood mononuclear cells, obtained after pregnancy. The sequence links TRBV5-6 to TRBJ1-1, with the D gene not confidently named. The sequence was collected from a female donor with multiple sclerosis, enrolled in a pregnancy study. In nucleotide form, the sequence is TGTGCCAGCAGCGTTTACAGCACTGAAGCTTTCTTT. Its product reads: CASSVYSTEAFF.